This T cell receptor beta chain emerged from a study of blood T cell repertoires in COVID-19. Here immunoSEQ multiplex PCR was the method, and the copy in TCRdb shows in-frame clones only, minus some. The table has about 80,000 clones, over 70% seen once; the top ten hold over 9.5%. This TCR derives from a man older than 75 with acute or convalescent COVID-19. Sequencing input: peripheral blood.

The CDR3 nucleotides read TGTGCCATCAAACAGAGCACAGATACGCAGTATTTT. Amino acids: CAIKQSTDTQYF. The V gene is TRBV10-3, the J gene TRBJ2-3; D uncertain. The germline gives CDR1 ENHRY, CDR2 SYGVKD. This CDR3 contains 12 residues. V was trimmed by 7 bases and J by 0 bases, leaving 5 bases between them.